This T cell receptor beta chain was sequenced in a study of monozygotic twins with cystic fibrosis. General study results and limits: Median Simpson clonality of 0.0095 suggested naive T cells predominated. In this small cohort, shared CDR3 numbers showed no association with age, concordance or disease severity. J usage was most co-twin-similar in 8 of 16 pairs, V in 13. Nucleotide-identical clonotype sharing was significantly higher within monozygotic CF twin pairs than between unrelated CF individuals.

The CDR3 has 16 residues. Germline V gene data show CDR1 as SGHDN and CDR2 as FVKESK. With 0 bases removed from V and 0 bases from J, the gap between germline ends came to 9 bases. A word on this clone: The antigen remains undetermined.

Sequenced by immunoSEQ multiplex PCR; TCRdb stores in-frame clones only, minus some. The sample includes about 36,000 clones, over 75% of them seen just once. The chain has TRBV14 and TRBJ1-5, with D unclear. This receptor was identified in a girl aged 2-10 years with cystic fibrosis. The sample was blood. The CDR3 coding sequence is TGTGCCAGCAGCCAAGAATCCCAGCGTAGCAATCAGCCCCAGCATTTT. Its translation is CASSQESQRSNQPQHF. Full variable domain (remainder filled in from reference TRBV14 and TRBJ1-5): EAGVTQFPSHSVIEKGQTVTLRCDPISGHDNLYWYRRVMGKEIKFLLHFVKESKQDESGMPNNRFLAERTGGTYSTLKVQPAELEDSGVYFCASSQESQRSNQPQHFGDGTRLSIL.